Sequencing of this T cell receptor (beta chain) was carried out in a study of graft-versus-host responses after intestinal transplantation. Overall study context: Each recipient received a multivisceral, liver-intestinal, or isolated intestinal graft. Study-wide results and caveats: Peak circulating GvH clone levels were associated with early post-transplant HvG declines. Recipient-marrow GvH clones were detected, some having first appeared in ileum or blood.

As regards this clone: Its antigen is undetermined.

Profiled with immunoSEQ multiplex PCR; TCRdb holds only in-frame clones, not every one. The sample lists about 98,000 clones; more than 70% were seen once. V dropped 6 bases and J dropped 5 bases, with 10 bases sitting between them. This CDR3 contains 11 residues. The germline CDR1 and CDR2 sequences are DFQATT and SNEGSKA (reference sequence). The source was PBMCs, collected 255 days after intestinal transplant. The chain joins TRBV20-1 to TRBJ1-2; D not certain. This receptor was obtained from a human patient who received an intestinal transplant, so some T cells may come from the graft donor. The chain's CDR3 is CSAWTDYGYTF. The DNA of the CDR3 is TGCAGTGCCTGGACGGATTATGGCTACACCTTC.